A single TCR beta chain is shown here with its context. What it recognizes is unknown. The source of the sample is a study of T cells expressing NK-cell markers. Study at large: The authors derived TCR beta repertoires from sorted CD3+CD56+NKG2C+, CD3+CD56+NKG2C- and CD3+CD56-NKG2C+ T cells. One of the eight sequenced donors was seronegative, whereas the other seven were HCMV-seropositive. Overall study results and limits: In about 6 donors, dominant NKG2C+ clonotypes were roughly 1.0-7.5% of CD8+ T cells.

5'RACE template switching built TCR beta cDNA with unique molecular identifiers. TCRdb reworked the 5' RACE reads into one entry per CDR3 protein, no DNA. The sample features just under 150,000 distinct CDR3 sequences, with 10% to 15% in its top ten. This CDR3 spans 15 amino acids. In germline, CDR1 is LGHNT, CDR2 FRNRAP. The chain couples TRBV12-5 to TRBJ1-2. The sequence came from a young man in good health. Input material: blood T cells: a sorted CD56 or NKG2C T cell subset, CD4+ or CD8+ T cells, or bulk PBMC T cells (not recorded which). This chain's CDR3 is CASGPSTPYPYGYTF.